This TCR beta chain appears in the sequencing data of a study of patients and donors after allogeneic stem cell transplantation (TCRdb year 2020). Library prep was done by RT-PCR. The run used a NextSeq 550. TCRdb cleaned the public reads at Q25 with fastp, built clones with MiXCR and kept in-frame beta chains. Every distinct CDR3 protein forms one entry, paired with its most common genes and DNA. This sample gives roughly 960,000 distinct CDR3 sequences in total; about a sixth of them show up just once. Around 5.5% of the sample is held by the ten biggest clonotypes. The germline V and J ends show losses of 0 bases and 0 bases respectively, and no gene match explains 6 bases of the junction. CDR1 and CDR2 are read off the germline V gene (reference sequence) as DFQATT and SNEGSKA. The CDR3 covers 17 residues, taking in both the cysteine and the phenylalanine. Of the read, only the CDR3 DNA is kept; its 51 bases are in frame from base 1.

With respect to this clonotype: No antigen is known for it. Base qualities are not at hand, and no much larger clone is one base apart.

The receptor chain draws on TRBV20-1 and TRBJ2-7, and TRBD2 aligns with 12 junction nucleotides. Material for sequencing was blood, either unsorted or a sorted T cell fraction (not recorded which). The TCR sequence derives from a human donor who was either an allogeneic HSCT recipient or a stem cell or donor lymphocyte infusion donor (not recorded which). It is not recorded whose cells these are; they may come from a transplant donor. The DNA sequence is TGCAGTGCTAGAGATGGGGAGACTAGCGGGAGCTCCTACGAGCAGTACTTC. Its protein is CSARDGETSGSSYEQYF.